This TCR beta chain is from a study of beta chain features in type 1 diabetes. Study results and limitations: A greater similarity of naive, central memory and Treg TCRB repertoires was seen among patients than among healthy donors. In all four CD4+ subsets, TCRB CDR3 length was significantly, moderately reduced in type 1 diabetes.

Concerning this clone: The antigen remains undetermined.

The CDR3 is 15 residues long. The germline CDR1 and CDR2 sequences are MGHDK and SYGVNS. J lost 4 bases, V lost 5 bases, and 10 bases had no gene match. Expressed TCRB transcripts got sequenced, as all isolated RNA was reverse transcribed. Naive, central memory and regulatory T cell samples came to a mean of approximately 3.57 million reads. Profiled with immunoSEQ multiplex PCR; TCRdb holds only in-frame clones, not every one. This table has some 170,000 clones, over 55% appearing once. This receptor was identified in a man aged 25 to 40 with type 1 diabetes. Sequenced: naive CD4+ T cells from blood. The V call is TRBV25-1, the J call TRBJ2-7; 8 nucleotides agree with TRBD1. The chain's CDR3 is CASSSPATGAYEQYF. The DNA for the CDR3 is TGTGCCAGCAGTTCCCCGGCGACAGGGGCTTACGAGCAGTACTTC.